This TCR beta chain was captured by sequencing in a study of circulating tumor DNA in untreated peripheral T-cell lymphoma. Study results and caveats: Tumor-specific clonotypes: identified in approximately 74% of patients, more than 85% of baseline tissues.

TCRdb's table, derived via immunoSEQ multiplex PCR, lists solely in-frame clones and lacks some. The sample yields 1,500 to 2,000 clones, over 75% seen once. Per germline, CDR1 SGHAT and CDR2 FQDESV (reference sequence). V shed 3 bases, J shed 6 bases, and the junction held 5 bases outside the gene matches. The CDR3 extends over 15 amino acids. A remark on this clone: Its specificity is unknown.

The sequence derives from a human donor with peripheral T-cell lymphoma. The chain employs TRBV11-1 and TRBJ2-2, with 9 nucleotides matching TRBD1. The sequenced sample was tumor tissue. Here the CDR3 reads CASSLGRTGAGELFF. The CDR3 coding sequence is TGTGCCAGCAGCTTGGGGAGGACAGGGGCCGGGGAGCTGTTTTTT.